This T cell receptor beta chain was recorded in a study of blood T cell repertoires in COVID-19. A few counts support this clone. Repertoires were generated with immunoSEQ multiplex PCR, while TCRdb's copy carries only in-frame clones and drops some. Found here are roughly 230,000 clones, around 81% of them singletons; the top ten hold 3.4%. Germline CDR1 is LGHDT and CDR2 is YNNKEL (reference sequence). The CDR3 totals 16 residues. V gave up 4 bases and J gave up 3 bases; unmatched junction bases: 12. This receptor was obtained from a man over 45 who had recovered from COVID-19. The genes are TRBV3-1 (or the pseudogene TRBV3-2) and TRBJ2-7; the match to TRBD2 covers 7 bases. Sequencing was carried out using PBMCs or T cells enriched from blood (not recorded which). The CDR3 nucleotides read TGTGCCAGCAGCCTTACACCGGGACTAACATACTACGAGCAGTACTTC. Protein: CASSLTPGLTYYEQYF.